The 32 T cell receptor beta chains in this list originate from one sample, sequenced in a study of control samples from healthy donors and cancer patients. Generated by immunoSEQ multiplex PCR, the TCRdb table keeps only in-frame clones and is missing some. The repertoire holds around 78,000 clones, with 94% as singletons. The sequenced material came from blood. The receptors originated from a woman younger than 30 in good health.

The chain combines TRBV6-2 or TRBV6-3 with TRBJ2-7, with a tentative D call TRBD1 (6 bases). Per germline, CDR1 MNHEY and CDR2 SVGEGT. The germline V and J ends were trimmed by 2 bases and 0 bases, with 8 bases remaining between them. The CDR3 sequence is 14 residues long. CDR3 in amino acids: CASSYRDNSYEQYF. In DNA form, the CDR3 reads TGTGCCAGCAGTTACCGGGACAACTCCTACGAGCAGTACTTC.

The DNA of the CDR3 is TGTGCCAGCAGTATTGTTGCAGGAGGTGCAACTAATGAAAAACTGTTTTTT. This gives the protein CASSIVAGGATNEKLFF. This sequence joins TRBV28 and TRBJ1-4; no definite D call. CDR3 length: 17 amino acids. CDR1 and CDR2 (germline): MDHEN, SYDVKM. V was pared by 5 bases and J by 0 bases, with 16 bases between.

CDR3: CASSFGRRKKTNYGYTF. CDR3 nucleotides: TGTGCCAGCAGTTTTGGTCGACGCAAAAAAACTAACTATGGCTACACCTTC. The chain is built from TRBV28 and TRBJ1-2; D not resolved. The CDR3 runs to 17 residues. The germline gives CDR1 MDHEN, CDR2 SYDVKM. V lost 3 bases, J lost 0 bases, and 17 bases lay in between.

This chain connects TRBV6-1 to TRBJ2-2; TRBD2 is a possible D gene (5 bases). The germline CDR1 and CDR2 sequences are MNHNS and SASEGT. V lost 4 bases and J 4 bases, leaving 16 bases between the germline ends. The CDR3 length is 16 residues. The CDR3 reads CASSVALGIGTGELFF. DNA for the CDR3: TGTGCCAGCAGTGTAGCACTCGGGATCGGCACCGGGGAGCTGTTTTTT.

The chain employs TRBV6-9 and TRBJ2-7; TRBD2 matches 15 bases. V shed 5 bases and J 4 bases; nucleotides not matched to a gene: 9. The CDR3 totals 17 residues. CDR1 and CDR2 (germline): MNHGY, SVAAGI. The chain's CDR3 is CASSLRGLAGGTYEQYF. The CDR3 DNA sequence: TGTGCCAGCAGTCTCCGCGGACTAGCGGGAGGGACGTACGAGCAGTACTTC.

The CDR3 DNA follows: TGCGCCAGCAGCTTATCCGGGACAGGGGTCCGTAATGAGCAGTTCTTC. This encodes CASSLSGTGVRNEQFF. The chain links TRBV5-1 to TRBJ2-1; TRBD1 agrees at 10 bases. Trimming at V came to 2 bases and at J to 7 bases, leaving 9 bases not matched to a gene. The germline gives CDR1 SGHRS, CDR2 YFSETQ. The CDR3 loop spans 16 amino acids.

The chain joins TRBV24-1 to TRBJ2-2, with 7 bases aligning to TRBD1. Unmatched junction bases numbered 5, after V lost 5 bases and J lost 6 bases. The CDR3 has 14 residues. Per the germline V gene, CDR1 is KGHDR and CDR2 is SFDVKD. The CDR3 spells CATSVTQGAGELFF. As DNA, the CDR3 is TGTGCCACCAGTGTAACGCAGGGGGCCGGGGAGCTGTTTTTT.

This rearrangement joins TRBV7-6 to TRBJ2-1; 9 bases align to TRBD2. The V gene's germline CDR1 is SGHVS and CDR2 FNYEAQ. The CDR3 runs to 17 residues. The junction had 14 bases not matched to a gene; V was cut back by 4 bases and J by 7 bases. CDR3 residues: CASSSDISGSFRNEQFF. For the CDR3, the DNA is TGTGCCAGCAGCTCGGACATTAGCGGGAGTTTTCGGAATGAGCAGTTCTTC.

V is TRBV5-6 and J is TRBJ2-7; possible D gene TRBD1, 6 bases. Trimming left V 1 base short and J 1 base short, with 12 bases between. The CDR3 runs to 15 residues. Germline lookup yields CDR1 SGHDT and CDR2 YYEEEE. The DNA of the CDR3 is TGTGCCAGCAGCTTGAGCAGGGGTGGGTCCTACGAGCAGTACTTC. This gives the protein CASSLSRGGSYEQYF.

In nucleotides, the CDR3 is TGTGCCAGCAGTTTAGTCGGCGGGGGGGCCTACAATGAGCAGTTCTTC. Amino acids: CASSLVGGGAYNEQFF. This chain joins TRBV27 and TRBJ2-1, with 9 bases aligning to TRBD2. V lost 2 bases and J lost 2; bases outside the gene matches: 4. Germline V lookup: CDR1 MNHEY, CDR2 SMNVEV (reference sequence). The CDR3 extends over 16 amino acids.

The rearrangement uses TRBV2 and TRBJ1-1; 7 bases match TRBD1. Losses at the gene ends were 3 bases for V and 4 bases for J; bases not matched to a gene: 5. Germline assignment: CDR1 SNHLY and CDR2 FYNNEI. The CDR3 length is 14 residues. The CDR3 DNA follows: TGTGCCAGCAGTGAGGTCAGGGGGTTCACTGAAGCTTTCTTT. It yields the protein CASSEVRGFTEAFF.

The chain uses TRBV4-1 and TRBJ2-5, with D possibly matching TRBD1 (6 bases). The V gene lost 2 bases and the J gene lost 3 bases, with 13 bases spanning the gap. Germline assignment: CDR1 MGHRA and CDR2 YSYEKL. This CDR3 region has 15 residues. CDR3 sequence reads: CASSQNRDIKETQYF. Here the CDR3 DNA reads TGCGCCAGCAGCCAAAACAGGGATATCAAAGAGACCCAGTACTTC.

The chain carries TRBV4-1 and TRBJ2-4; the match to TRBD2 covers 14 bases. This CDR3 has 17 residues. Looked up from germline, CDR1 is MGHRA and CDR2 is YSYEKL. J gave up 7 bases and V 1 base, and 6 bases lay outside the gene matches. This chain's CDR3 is CASSQGGLAGAGNIQYF. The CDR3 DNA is TGCGCCAGCAGCCAAGGGGGACTAGCGGGAGCGGGGAACATTCAGTACTTC.

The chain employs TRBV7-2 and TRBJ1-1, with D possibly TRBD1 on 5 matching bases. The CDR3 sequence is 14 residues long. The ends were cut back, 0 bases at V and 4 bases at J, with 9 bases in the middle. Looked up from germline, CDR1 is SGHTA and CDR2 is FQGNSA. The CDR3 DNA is TGTGCCAGCAGCTTAGCGGGGCAGGGCACTGAAGCTTTCTTT. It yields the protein CASSLAGQGTEAFF.

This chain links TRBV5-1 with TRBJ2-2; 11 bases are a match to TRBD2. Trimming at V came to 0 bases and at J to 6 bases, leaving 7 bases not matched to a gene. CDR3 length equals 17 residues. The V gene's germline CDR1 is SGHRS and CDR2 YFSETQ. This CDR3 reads CASSLGLAGTFPGELFF. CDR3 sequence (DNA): TGCGCCAGCAGCTTGGGACTAGCGGGAACTTTCCCCGGGGAGCTGTTTTTT. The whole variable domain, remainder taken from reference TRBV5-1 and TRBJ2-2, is KAGVTQTPRYLIKTRGQQVTLSCSPISGHRSVSWYQQTPGQGLQFLFEYFSETQRNKGNFPGRFSGRQFSNSRSEMNVSTLELGDSALYLCASSLGLAGTFPGELFFGEGSRLTVL.

DNA for the CDR3: TGTGCCAGCAGCTTGTGGGGGGGAAACACCATATATTTT. Its protein is CASSLWGGNTIYF. The rearrangement uses TRBV5-6 and TRBJ1-3, with TRBD1 as a possible D gene (5 bases). The V end was cut by 1 base, the J end by 4 bases, with 6 bases between. In germline, CDR1 is SGHDT, CDR2 YYEEEE. CDR3 length: 13 amino acids.

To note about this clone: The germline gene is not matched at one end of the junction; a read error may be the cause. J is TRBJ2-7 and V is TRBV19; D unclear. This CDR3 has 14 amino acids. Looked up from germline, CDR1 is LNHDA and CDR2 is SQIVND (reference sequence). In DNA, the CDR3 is TGTGCCAGTAGTATAACCTGGTCCGACCGGGCACGGAGCTTC. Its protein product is CASSITWSDRARSF. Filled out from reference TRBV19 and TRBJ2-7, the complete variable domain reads DGGITQSPKYLFRKEGQNVTLSCEQNLNHDAMYWYRQDPGQGLRLIYYSQIVNDFQKGDIAEGYSVSREKKESFPLTVTSAQKNPTAFYLCASSITWSDRARSFGPGTRLTVT.

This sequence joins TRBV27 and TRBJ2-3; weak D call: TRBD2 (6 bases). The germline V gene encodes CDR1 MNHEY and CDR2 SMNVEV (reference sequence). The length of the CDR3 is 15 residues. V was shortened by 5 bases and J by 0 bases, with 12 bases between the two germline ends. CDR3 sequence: CASSPVAASTDTQYF. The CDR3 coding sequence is TGTGCCAGCAGTCCCGTAGCGGCTAGCACAGATACGCAGTATTTT.

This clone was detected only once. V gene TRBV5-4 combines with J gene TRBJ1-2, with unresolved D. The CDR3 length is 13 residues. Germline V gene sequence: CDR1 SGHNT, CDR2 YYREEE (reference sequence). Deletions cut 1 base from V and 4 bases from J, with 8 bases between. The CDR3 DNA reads TGTGCCAGCAGCTTGTTATGGGGCTATGGCTACACCTTC. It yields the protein CASSLLWGYGYTF.

CDR3 DNA: TGTGCCACCTCAAGGCGGGAGCAGTTCTTC. Translating it yields CATSRREQFF. This chain joins TRBV2 and TRBJ2-1; D not certain. Trimming pared 10 bases from V and 10 bases from J, leaving 11 bases between. This CDR3 is 10 amino acids long. Germline CDR1 reads SNHLY; CDR2 reads FYNNEI.

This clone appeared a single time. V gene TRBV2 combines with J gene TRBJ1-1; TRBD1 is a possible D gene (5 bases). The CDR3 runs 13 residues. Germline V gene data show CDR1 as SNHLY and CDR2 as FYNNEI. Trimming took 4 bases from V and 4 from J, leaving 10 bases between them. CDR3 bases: TGTGCCAGCAGTGTCGGGGGGATCACTGAAGCTTTCTTT. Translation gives CASSVGGITEAFF.

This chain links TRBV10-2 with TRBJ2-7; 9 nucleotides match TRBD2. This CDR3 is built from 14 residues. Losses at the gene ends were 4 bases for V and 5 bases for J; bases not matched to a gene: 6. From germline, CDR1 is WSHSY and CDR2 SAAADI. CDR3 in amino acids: CASSGLAGLNEQYF. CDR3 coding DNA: TGCGCCAGCAGTGGGCTAGCGGGACTCAACGAGCAGTACTTC.

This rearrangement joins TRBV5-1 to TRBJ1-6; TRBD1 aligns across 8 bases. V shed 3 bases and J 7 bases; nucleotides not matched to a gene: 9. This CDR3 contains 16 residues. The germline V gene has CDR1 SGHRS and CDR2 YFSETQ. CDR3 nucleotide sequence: TGCGCCAGCAGCTCACTGACCGGACAGGGAAATTCACCCCTCCACTTT. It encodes CASSSLTGQGNSPLHF.

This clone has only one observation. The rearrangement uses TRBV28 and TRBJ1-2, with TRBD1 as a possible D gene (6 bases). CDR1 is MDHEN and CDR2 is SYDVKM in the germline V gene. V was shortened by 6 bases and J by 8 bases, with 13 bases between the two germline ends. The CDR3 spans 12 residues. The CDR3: CASSLWGQGYTF. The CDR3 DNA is TGTGCCAGCAGCCTTTGGGGGCAAGGCTACACCTTC.

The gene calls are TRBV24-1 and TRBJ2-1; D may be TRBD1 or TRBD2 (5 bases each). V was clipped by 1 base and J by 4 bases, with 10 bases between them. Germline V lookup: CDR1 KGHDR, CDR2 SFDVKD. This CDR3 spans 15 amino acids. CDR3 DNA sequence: TGTGCCACCAGTGATTTTGGGACGTCGTACAATGAGCAGTTCTTC. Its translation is CATSDFGTSYNEQFF.

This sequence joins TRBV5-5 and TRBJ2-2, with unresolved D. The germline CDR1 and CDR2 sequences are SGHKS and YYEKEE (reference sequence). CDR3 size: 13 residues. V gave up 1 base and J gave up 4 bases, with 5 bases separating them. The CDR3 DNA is TGTGCCAGCAGCTTGTATATCACCGGGGAGCTGTTTTTT. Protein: CASSLYITGELFF.

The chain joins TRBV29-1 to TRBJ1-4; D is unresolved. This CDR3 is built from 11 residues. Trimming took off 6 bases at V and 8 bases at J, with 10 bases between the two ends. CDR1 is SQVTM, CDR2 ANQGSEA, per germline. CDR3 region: CSVGGWEKLFF. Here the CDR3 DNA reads TGCAGCGTGGGAGGTTGGGAAAAACTGTTTTTT.

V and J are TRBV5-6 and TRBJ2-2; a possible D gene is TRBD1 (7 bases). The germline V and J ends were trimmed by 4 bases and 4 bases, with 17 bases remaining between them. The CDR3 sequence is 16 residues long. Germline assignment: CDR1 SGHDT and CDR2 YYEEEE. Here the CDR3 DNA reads TGTGCCAGCAGCCAAACTAGCTCAGGGGGCACCGGGGAGCTGTTTTTT. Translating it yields CASSQTSSGGTGELFF.

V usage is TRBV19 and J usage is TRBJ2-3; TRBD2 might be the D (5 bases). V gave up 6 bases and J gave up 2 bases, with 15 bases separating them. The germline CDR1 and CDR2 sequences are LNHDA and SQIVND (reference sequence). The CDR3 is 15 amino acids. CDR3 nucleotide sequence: TGTGCCAGTAGAAATCCAGGACTTCACACAGATACGCAGTATTTT. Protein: CASRNPGLHTDTQYF.

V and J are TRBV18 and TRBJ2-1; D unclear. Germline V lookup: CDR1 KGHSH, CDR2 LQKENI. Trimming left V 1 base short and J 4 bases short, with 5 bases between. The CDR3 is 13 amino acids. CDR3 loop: CASSPQEYNEQFF. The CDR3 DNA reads TGTGCCAGCTCACCACAGGAGTACAATGAGCAGTTCTTC.

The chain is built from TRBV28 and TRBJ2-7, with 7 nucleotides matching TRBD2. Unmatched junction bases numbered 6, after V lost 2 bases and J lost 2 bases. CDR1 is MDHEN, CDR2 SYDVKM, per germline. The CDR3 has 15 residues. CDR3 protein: CASSLALARTYEQYF. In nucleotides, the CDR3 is TGTGCCAGCAGTTTAGCACTAGCGAGAACCTACGAGCAGTACTTC. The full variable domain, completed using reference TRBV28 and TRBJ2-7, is DVKVTQSSRYLVKRTGEKVFLECVQDMDHENMFWYRQDPGLGLRLIYFSYDVKMKEKGDIPEGYSVSREKKERFSLILESASTNQTSMYLCASSLALARTYEQYFGPGTRLTVT.

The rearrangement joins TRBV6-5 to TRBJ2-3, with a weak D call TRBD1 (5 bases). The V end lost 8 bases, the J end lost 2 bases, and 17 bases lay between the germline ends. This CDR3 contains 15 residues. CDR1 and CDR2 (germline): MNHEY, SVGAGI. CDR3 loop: CASQGSSLYTDTQYF. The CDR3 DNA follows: TGTGCCAGCCAGGGTTCCTCACTCTACACAGATACGCAGTATTTT.